This T cell receptor (beta chain) is from a study of blood T cell repertoires in COVID-19. Study summary: The cDNA or gDNA used as material had been derived from T cells, B-cell-depleted T cells, or PBMCs.

There are 14 residues in the CDR3. CDR1 and CDR2 (germline): MRHNA, SNTAGT. Deletions cut 6 bases from V and 2 bases from J, with 10 bases between. This clone occurred a few times. Other DNA sequences in this sample translate to the same CDR3. Sequenced by immunoSEQ multiplex PCR; TCRdb stores in-frame clones only, minus some. The table shows roughly 200,000 clones, with 83% occurring only once. The rearrangement joins TRBV6-4 to TRBJ2-2; D is possibly TRBD2 (5 bases). The source is a man aged 40-55 years with active or convalescent COVID-19. Sequencing was performed on peripheral blood. The CDR3: CASREVGNTGELFF. The CDR3 region has the DNA TGTGCCAGCAGGGAGGTCGGTAACACCGGGGAGCTGTTTTTT.